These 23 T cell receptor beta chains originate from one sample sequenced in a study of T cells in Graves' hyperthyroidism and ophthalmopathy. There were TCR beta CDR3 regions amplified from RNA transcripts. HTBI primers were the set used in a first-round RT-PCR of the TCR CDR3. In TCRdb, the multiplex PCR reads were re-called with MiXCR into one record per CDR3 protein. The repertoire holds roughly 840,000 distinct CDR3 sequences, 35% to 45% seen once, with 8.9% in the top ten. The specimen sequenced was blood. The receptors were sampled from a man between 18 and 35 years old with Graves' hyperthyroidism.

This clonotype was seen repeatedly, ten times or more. CDR3 sequence reads: CASSLRDGTSGANVLTF. In DNA, the CDR3 is TGTGCCAGCAGCCTCCGGGACGGGACCTCTGGGGCCAACGTCCTGACTTTC. V is TRBV9 and J is TRBJ2-6; D is possibly TRBD1 or TRBD2 (5 bases each). Germline values: CDR1 SGDLS, CDR2 YYNGEE. This CDR3 is 17 amino acids long. The ends were cut back, 4 bases at V and 0 bases at J, with 14 bases in the middle.

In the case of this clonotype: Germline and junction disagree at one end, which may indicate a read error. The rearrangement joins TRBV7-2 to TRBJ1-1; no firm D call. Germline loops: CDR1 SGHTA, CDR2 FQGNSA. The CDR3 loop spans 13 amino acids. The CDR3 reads CASSQDLGHEAFF. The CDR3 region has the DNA TGCGCCAGCAGCCAAGATCTTGGGCATGAAGCTTTCTTT.

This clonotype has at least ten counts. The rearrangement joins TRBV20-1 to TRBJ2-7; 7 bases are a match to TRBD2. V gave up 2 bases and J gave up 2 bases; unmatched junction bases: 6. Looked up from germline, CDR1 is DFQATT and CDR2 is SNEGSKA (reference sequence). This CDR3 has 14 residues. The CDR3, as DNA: TGCAGTGCTAGACCCACCGGGACTACCTACGAGCAGTACTTC. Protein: CSARPTGTTYEQYF.

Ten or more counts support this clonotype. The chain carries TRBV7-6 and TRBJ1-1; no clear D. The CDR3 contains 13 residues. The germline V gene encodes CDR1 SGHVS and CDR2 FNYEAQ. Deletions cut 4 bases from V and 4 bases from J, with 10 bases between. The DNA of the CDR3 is TGTGCCAGCAGCTCTGTGGGCCCCACTGAAGCTTTCTTT. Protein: CASSSVGPTEAFF.

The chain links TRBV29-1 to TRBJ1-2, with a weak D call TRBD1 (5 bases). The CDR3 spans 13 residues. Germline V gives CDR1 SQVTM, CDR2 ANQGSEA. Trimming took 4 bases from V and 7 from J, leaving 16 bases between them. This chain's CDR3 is CSVAWNTGAGYTF. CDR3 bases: TGCAGCGTTGCTTGGAACACCGGGGCTGGCTACACCTTC.

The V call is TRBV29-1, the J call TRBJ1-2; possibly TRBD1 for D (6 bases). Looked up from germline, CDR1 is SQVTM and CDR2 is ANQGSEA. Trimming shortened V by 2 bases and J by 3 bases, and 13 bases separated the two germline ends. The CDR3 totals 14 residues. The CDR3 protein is CSVEKMGGYYGYTF. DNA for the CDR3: TGCAGCGTTGAAAAGATGGGGGGCTACTATGGCTACACCTTC.

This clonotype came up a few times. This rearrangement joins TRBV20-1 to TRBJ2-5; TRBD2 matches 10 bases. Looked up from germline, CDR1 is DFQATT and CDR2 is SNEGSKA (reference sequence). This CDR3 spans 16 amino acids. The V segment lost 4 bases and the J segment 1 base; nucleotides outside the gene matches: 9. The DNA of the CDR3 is TGCAGTGCTACCCCTCGTGTAGCGGGGGGCCAAGAGACCCAGTACTTC. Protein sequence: CSATPRVAGGQETQYF.

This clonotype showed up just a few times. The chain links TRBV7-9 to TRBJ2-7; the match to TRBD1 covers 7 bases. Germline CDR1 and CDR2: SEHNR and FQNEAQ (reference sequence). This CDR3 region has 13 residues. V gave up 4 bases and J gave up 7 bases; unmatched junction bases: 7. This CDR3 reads CASSSDRKIEQYF. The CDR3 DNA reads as TGTGCCAGCAGCTCGGACAGGAAGATTGAGCAGTACTTC.

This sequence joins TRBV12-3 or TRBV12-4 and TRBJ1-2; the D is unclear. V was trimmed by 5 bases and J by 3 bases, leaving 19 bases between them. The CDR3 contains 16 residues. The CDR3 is CASSAQIGRSHYGYTF. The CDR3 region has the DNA TGTGCCAGCAGTGCCCAGATAGGCCGGTCCCACTATGGCTACACCTTC.

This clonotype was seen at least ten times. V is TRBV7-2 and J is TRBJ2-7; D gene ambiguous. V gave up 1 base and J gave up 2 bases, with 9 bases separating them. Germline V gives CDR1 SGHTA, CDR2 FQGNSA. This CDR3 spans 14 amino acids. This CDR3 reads CASSLDTWAYEQYF. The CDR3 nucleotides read TGTGCCAGCAGCTTAGACACGTGGGCCTACGAGCAGTACTTC.

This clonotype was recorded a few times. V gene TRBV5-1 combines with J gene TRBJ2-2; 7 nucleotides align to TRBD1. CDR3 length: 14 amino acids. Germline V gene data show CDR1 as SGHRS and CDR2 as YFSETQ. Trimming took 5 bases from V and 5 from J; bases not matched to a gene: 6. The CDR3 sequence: CASSEDRLTGELFF. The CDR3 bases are TGCGCCAGCAGTGAGGACAGGTTGACCGGGGAGCTGTTTTTT.

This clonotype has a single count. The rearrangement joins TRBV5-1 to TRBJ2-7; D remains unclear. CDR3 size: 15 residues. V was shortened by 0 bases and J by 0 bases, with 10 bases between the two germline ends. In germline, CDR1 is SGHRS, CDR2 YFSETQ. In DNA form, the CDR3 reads TGCGCCAGCAGCTTGGAATCGACACCCTCCTACGAGCAGTACTTC. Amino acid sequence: CASSLESTPSYEQYF.

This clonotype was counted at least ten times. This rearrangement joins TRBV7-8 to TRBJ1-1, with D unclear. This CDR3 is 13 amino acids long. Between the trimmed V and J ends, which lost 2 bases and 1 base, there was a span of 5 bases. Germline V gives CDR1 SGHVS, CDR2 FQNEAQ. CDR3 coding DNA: TGTGCCAGCAGCTTAATCCGGAACACTGAAGCTTTCTTT. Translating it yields CASSLIRNTEAFF.

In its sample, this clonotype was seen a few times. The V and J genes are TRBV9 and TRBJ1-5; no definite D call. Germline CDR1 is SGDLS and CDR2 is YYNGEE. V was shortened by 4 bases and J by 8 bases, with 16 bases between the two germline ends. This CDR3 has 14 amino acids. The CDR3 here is CASSQDGRFEPQHF. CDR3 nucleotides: TGTGCCAGCAGCCAGGACGGACGATTTGAGCCCCAGCATTTT. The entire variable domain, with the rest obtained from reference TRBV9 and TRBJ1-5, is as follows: DSGVTQTPKHLITATGQRVTLRCSPRSGDLSVYWYQQSLDQGLQFLIQYYNGEERAKGNILERFSAQQFPDLHSELNLSSLELGDSALYFCASSQDGRFEPQHFGDGTRLSIL.

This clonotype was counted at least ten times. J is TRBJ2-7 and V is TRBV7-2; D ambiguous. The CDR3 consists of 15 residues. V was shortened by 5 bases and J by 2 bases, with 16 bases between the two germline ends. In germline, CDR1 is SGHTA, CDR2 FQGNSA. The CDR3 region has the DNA TGTGCCAGCAGCCCCGGACGTACCTCCGCCTACGAGCAGTACTTC. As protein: CASSPGRTSAYEQYF.

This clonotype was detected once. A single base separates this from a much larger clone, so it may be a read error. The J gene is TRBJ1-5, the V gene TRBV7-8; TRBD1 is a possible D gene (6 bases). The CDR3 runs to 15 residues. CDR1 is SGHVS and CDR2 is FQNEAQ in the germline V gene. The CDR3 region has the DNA TGTGCCAGCAGCTTAGGTGGCAGGGGCGATCAGCCCCGGCATTTT. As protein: CASSLGGRGDQPRHF.

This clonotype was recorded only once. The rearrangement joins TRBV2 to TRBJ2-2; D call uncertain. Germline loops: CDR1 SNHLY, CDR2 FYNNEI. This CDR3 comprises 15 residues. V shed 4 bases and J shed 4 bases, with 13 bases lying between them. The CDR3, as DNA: TGTGCCAGCAGTGGGTCGAGTACTATCACCGGGGAGCTGTTTTTT. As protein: CASSGSSTITGELFF.

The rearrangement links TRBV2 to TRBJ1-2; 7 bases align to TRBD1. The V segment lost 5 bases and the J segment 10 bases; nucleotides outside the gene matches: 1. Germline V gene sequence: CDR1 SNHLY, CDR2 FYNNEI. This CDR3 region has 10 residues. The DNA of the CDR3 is TGTGCCAGCAGTACAGGGGTCTACACCTTC. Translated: CASSTGVYTF.

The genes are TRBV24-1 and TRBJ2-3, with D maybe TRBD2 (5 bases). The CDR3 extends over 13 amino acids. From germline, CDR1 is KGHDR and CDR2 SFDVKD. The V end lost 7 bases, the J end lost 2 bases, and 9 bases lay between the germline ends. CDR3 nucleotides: TGTGCCACCAGGGCAGCGGCCACAGATACGCAGTATTTT. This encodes CATRAAATDTQYF.

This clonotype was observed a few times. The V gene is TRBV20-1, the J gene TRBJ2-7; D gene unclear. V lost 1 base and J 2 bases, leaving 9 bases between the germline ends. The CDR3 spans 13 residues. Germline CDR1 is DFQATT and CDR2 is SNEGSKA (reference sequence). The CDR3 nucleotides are TGCAGTGCTAGAGGGATTGCAACCTACGAGCAGTACTTC. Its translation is CSARGIATYEQYF.

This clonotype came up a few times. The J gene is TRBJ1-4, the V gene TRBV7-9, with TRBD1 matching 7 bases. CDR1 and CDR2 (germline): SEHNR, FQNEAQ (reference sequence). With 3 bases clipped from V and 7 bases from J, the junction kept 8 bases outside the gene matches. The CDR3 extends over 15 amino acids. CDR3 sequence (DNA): TGTGCCAGCAGCTTTTATGGACAGGATTCTGAAAAACTGTTTTTT. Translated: CASSFYGQDSEKLFF.

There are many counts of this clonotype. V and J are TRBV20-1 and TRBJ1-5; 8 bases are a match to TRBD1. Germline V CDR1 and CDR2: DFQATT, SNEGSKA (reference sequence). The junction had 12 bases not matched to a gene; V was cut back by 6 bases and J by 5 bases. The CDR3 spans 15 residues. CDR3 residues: CSAAMGTGWDQPQHF. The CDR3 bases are TGCAGTGCGGCAATGGGGACAGGATGGGATCAGCCCCAGCATTTT.

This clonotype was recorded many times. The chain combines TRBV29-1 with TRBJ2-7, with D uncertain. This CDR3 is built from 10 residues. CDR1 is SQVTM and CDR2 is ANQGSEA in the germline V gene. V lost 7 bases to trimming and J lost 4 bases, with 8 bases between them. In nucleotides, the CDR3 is TGCAGCGGCAATTCATACGAGCAGTACTTC. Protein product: CSGNSYEQYF.